The source of this T cell receptor beta chain is a study of T cell repertoires in cytomegalovirus infection. As for the study in general: Public TCR beta signature analysis indicated the presence of both CMV infection and matching HLA type.

Study-wide results and caveats: Summed frequency of public TCR beta families distinguished CMV carriers with the relevant HLA. Dominating the ex vivo response were TCR beta clonotypes that were CMV-specific and HLA-C-restricted.

The CDR3 totals 15 residues. Germline CDR1 and CDR2: LNHDA and SQIVND (reference sequence). Trimming at V came to 5 bases and at J to 7 bases, leaving 9 bases not matched to a gene. TCRdb fed the reads into MiXCR, producing one record per CDR3 protein. The repertoire holds fewer than 550,000 distinct CDR3 sequences, with around 32% as singletons. A note on this clonotype: No antigen is known for it.

The chain has TRBV19 and TRBJ1-5; 9 nucleotides align to TRBD1. The TCR sequence derives from a human donor in good health (CMV status not recorded). Some clones in this sample may be carry-over from other donors' samples. Sequencing was performed on PBMCs. Here the CDR3 DNA reads TGTGCCAGTAGTCTCCGACAGGGGGGAGGCCAGCCCCAGCATTTT. Amino acids: CASSLRQGGGQPQHF.